The TCR beta chain under discussion was sequenced for a study of CD8+ T cells in alopecia areata. Whole-study context: Oral tofacitinib, 5 to 10 mg twice daily, was given in an open-label trial.

The V and J ends lost 6 bases and 9 bases respectively, with 13 bases between them. The germline V gene encodes CDR1 SGHRS and CDR2 YFSETQ. The CDR3 has 12 amino acids. As the sequencing template, cDNA was produced by extracting RNA and reverse transcribing it. The table came from immunoSEQ multiplex PCR; TCRdb's copy has only in-frame clones and leaves some out. The sample holds 110,000 or so clones, roughly 50% seen once. Treatment denoted: oral pan-JAK inhibitor, 5-10 mg twice daily. Individuals with alopecia areata gave both lesional scalp punch biopsies and peripheral blood for collection. This receptor was obtained from a human donor with alopecia areata. The rearrangement links TRBV5-1 to TRBJ2-1, with D perhaps matching TRBD1 (5 bases). Sequencing used CD4+ T cells sorted from blood, obtained at week 24, from a patient treated with tofacitinib. DNA of the CDR3: TGCGCCAGCACGGACACGGAGAGTGAGCAGTTCTTC. It translates to CASTDTESEQFF.